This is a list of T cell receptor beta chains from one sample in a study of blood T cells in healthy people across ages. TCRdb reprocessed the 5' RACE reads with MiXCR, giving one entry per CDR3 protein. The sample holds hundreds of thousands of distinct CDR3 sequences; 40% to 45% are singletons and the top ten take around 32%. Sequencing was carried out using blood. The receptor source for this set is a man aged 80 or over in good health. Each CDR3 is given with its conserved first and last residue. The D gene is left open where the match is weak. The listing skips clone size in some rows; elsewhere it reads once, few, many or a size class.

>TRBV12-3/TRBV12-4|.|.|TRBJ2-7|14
CASSFSDREYEQYF
TGTGCCAGCAGTTTCTCAGACAGAGAGTACGAGCAGTACTTC
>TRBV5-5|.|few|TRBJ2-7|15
CASSLLQGTTYEQYF
TGTGCCAGCAGCTTGTTACAGGGAACTACCTACGAGCAGTACTTC
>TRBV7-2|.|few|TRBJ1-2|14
CASSNSHPNYGYTF
TGTGCCAGCAGCAACAGCCACCCTAACTATGGCTACACCTTC
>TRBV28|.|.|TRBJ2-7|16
CASSPPVPPLAYEQYF
TGTGCCAGCAGTCCTCCCGTCCCACCTCTCGCCTACGAGCAGTACTTC
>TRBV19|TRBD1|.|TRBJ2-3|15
CASSIPGQGSDTQYF
TGTGCCAGTAGTATACCGGGACAGGGTTCAGATACGCAGTATTTT
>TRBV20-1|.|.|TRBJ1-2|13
CRAITGAHLGYTF
TGCAGGGCGATAACCGGGGCTCATCTAGGCTACACCTTC
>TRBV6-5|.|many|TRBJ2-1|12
CASAKRYNEQFF
TGTGCCAGCGCGAAGCGATACAATGAGCAGTTCTTC
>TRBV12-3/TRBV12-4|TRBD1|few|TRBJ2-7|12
CASMTGVHEQYF
TGTGCCAGCATGACAGGGGTCCACGAGCAGTACTTC
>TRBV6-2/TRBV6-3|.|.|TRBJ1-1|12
CASKYKGTEAFF
TGTGCCAGCAAGTATAAAGGGACGGAAGCTTTCTTT
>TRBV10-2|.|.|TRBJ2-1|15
CASISGTNPYNEQFF
TGCGCCAGCATATCCGGGACCAACCCTTACAATGAGCAGTTCTTC
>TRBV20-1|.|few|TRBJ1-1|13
CSARSSLNTEAFF
TGCAGTGCTAGGAGCAGTTTGAACACTGAAGCTTTCTTT
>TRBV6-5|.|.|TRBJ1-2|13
CASSRDGSYGYTF
TGTGCCAGCAGCCGCGACGGATCCTACGGCTACACCTTC
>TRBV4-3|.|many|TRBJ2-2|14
CASSQEEGIRELFF
TGCGCCAGCAGCCAAGAAGAGGGGATCAGGGAGCTGTTTTTT
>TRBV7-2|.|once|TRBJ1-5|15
CASSVGRGDNQPQHF
TGTGCCAGCAGCGTAGGTAGGGGGGACAATCAGCCCCAGCATTTT
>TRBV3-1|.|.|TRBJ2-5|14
CASSQESSKETQYF
TGTGCCAGCAGCCAAGAATCCAGTAAAGAGACCCAGTACTTC
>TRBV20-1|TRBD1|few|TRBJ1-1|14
CSARRTGGRTEAFF
TGCAGTGCTAGACGGACAGGGGGTCGCACTGAAGCTTTCTTT
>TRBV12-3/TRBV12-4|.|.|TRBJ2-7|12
CASSLVTGEQYF
TGTGCCAGCAGTTTAGTCACGGGCGAGCAGTACTTC
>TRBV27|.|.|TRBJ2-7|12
CASSSPWGEQYF
TGTGCCAGCAGTTCCCCTTGGGGGGAGCAGTACTTC
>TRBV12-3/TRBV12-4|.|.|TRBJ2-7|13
CASSRTVWNEQYF
TGTGCCAGCAGCCGGACGGTGTGGAATGAGCAGTACTTC
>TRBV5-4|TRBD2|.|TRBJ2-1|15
CASSWKREAHNEQFF
TGTGCCAGCAGCTGGAAGCGGGAGGCTCACAATGAGCAGTTCTTC
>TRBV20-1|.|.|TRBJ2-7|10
CSAGNYEQYF
TGCAGTGCCGGGAACTACGAGCAGTACTTC
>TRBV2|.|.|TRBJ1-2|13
CASRGEANYGYTF
TGTGCCAGCAGGGGAGAAGCTAACTATGGCTACACCTTC
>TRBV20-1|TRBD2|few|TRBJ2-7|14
CSASGLAISYEQYF
TGCAGTGCTAGTGGACTAGCGATCTCCTACGAGCAGTACTTC
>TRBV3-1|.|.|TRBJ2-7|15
CASSQGRRSTYEQYF
TGTGCCAGCAGCCAAGGGAGGAGGTCTACGTACGAGCAGTACTTC
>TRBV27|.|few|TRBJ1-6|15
CASSLVSSYNSPLHF
TGTGCCAGCAGTTTAGTGAGCTCCTATAATTCACCCCTCCACTTT
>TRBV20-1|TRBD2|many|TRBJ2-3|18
CSASIRVAGGIYTDTQYF
TGCAGTGCTTCCATTAGAGTAGCGGGAGGGATTTACACAGATACGCAGTATTTT
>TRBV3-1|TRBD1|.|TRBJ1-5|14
CASSETGDNQPQHF
TGTGCCAGCAGCGAGACAGGGGACAATCAGCCCCAGCATTTT
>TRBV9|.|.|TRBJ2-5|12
CASSVALRTQYF
TGTGCCAGCAGCGTAGCTCTTCGGACCCAGTACTTC
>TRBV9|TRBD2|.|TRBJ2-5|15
CASSRAGGYQETQYF
TGTGCCAGCAGCAGGGCCGGGGGGTACCAAGAGACCCAGTACTTC
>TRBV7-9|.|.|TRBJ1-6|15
CASSLEAMSNSPLHF
TGTGCCAGCAGCTTAGAGGCAATGAGTAATTCACCCCTCCACTTT
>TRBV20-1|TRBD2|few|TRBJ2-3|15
CSAPTKRGGQDTQYF
TGCAGTGCCCCAACTAAGCGGGGGGGTCAAGATACGCAGTATTTT
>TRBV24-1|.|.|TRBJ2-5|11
CATSGEETQYF
TGTGCCACCAGTGGCGAAGAGACCCAGTACTTC
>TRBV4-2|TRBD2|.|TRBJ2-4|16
CASSQGYGTRGGIQYF
TGTGCCAGCAGCCAGGGGTACGGGACTAGGGGGGGCATTCAGTACTTC
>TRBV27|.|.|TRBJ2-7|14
CASSLATGAGEQYF
TGTGCCAGCAGTTTAGCTACGGGTGCGGGCGAGCAGTACTTC
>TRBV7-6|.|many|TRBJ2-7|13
CASSLGISYEQYF
TGTGCCAGCAGCTTAGGGATTTCCTACGAGCAGTACTTC
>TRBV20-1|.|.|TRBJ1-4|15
CSARPNRGGNEKLFF
TGCAGTGCTAGACCTAATAGGGGAGGAAATGAAAAACTGTTTTTT